This T cell receptor beta chain comes out of a study of shared clonotypes between healthy human individuals. Across the study: A few men and a couple of women, aged 18 to 49, were donors. Study results and caveats: Memory subsets generally showed smaller estimated richness than naive subsets did. Researchers sampled blood only, noting tissue repertoires likely differ.

The table came from immunoSEQ multiplex PCR; TCRdb's copy has only in-frame clones and leaves some out. The table shows 950,000 to 1,300,000 clones, with more than 65% occurring only once. In the case of this clone: As yet, its antigen is unknown.

Trimming took 1 base from V and 7 from J; bases not matched to a gene: 4. This CDR3 has 14 residues. Germline V gene sequence: CDR1 LGHNA, CDR2 YNFKEQ. The chain employs TRBV4-2 and TRBJ1-2; 9 bases agree with TRBD1. The origin of this receptor is a man between 18 and 35 years old in good health. The sequencing sample was made of memory CD4+ T cells sorted from blood. The subset denotes: CD45RA-negative fraction. The CDR3 DNA sequence: TGTGCCAGCAGCCAAGCCCAGGACAGGGGTGGCTACACCTTC. This gives the protein CASSQAQDRGGYTF.